This T cell receptor beta chain is from a study of blood T cell repertoires in COVID-19. Study-wide background: Nucleic acid was either cDNA or gDNA, and it came from T cells, B-cell-depleted T cells, or PBMCs.

Sequencing was performed with immunoSEQ multiplex PCR; in TCRdb, only in-frame clones are kept and a portion is missing. The sample comprises roughly 280,000 clones, around 80% of which are singletons, and 4% to 5% rests with the top ten. CDR1 is SEHNR, CDR2 FQNEAQ, per germline (reference sequence). This CDR3 is 14 amino acids long. The germline V and J ends were trimmed by 5 bases and 5 bases, with 15 bases remaining between them. Input material: peripheral blood. This TCR derives from a man between 60 and 75 years old with acute or convalescent COVID-19. V usage is TRBV7-9 and J usage is TRBJ1-1, with D tentatively TRBD1 (5 bases). The CDR3 nucleotides are TGTGCCAGCAGCCGGACGACGGGGGGGACTGAAGCTTTCTTT. It translates to CASSRTTGGTEAFF.